This TCR beta chain was identified during a study of cytotoxic CD8 clonotypes in ibrutinib-treated CLL. The overall study: Enrolment comprised approximately 10 relapsed/refractory and some 15 treatment-naive patients; 17 to 18 were IGHV unmutated.

V lost 2 bases to trimming and J lost 0 bases, with 5 bases between them. The CDR3 spans 13 residues. Germline V lookup: CDR1 SGHRS, CDR2 YFSETQ. Whole-study findings and limits: The public clonotypes identified were infrequent and showed contraction or stability on treatment.

Assay used: immunoSEQ multiplex PCR; TCRdb lists only in-frame clones, some missing. Of over 200,000 clones listed, 65% to 80% are singletons. To note about this clone: Its matching antigen is unknown. Additional DNA sequences in this sample encode the identical CDR3.

The gene calls are TRBV5-1 and TRBJ1-1; no clear D. Sequenced material: PBMCs, taken after 12 months of ibrutinib treatment. The TCR was taken from a human donor with chronic lymphocytic leukemia. CDR3 residues: CASSFELNTEAFF. In nucleotides, the CDR3 is TGCGCCAGCAGCTTCGAGTTGAACACTGAAGCTTTCTTT. Combining the CDR3 with reference TRBV5-1 and TRBJ1-1 gives the whole variable domain KAGVTQTPRYLIKTRGQQVTLSCSPISGHRSVSWYQQTPGQGLQFLFEYFSETQRNKGNFPGRFSGRQFSNSRSEMNVSTLELGDSALYLCASSFELNTEAFFGQGTRLTVV.